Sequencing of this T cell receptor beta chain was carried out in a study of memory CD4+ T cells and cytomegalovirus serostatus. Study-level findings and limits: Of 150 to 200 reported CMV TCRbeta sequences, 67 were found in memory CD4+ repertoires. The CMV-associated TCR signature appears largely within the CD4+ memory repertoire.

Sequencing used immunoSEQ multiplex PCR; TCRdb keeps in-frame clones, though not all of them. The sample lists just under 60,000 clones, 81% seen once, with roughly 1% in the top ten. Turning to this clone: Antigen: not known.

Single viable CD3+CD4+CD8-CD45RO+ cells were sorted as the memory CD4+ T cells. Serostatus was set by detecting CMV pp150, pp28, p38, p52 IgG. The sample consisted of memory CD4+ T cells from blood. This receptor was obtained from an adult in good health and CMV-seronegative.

The CDR3 DNA reads as TGTGCCAGCAGCTTGGGACCCTATGGCTACACCTTC. Its protein product is CASSLGPYGYTF. The gene calls are TRBV5-6 and TRBJ1-2; D is ambiguous. This CDR3 is built from 12 residues. Trimming removed 0 bases from V and 4 bases from J, with 4 bases in between. In germline, CDR1 is SGHDT, CDR2 YYEEEE.